This TCR beta chain was sequenced in a study of T cells after yellow fever vaccination. Germline values: CDR1 DFQATT, CDR2 SNEGSKA (reference sequence). Trimming stripped 4 bases from V and 0 bases from J, with 10 bases between. The CDR3 has 14 amino acids. Broader study findings: The study noted that FACS-sorted repertoires could contain abundant clonotypes contaminating from the bulk population.

For this clonotype: Its antigen remains unknown.

TCRdb re-called the 5' RACE reads through MiXCR, storing one row per CDR3 protein. The table shows about 630,000 distinct CDR3 sequences, with 9% to 15% occurring only once. The chain has TRBV20-1 and TRBJ2-1; D not resolved. The sequenced sample was PBMCs, obtained on the day of the yellow fever booster vaccination. This sequence originates from a man under 40 who received the YFV17D yellow fever vaccine. The chain's CDR3 is CSANPPHSYNEQFF. The CDR3 DNA reads as TGCAGTGCTAACCCCCCTCACTCCTACAATGAGCAGTTCTTC.